Presented here are 17 T cell receptor beta chains from one specimen sequenced in a study of blood T cell repertoires in COVID-19. The table came from immunoSEQ multiplex PCR; TCRdb's copy has only in-frame clones and leaves some out. The sample consists of 35,000 to 55,000 clones, roughly 90% of them appearing once. The sequencing input was peripheral blood. Receptors originate from a man aged 65 to 79 with active COVID-19.

CDR3 in amino acids: CASSQLTGIDEQYF. CDR3 nucleotide sequence: TGTGCCAGCAGCCAGCTGACAGGGATCGACGAGCAGTACTTC. V gene TRBV5-6 combines with J gene TRBJ2-7; 7 bases align to TRBD1. Germline assignment: CDR1 SGHDT and CDR2 YYEEEE. Trimming took 4 bases from V and 5 from J; bases not matched to a gene: 9. The CDR3 has 14 amino acids. The entire variable domain, with the rest obtained from reference TRBV5-6 and TRBJ2-7, is as follows: DAGVTQSPTHLIKTRGQQVTLRCSPKSGHDTVSWYQQALGQGPQFIFQYYEEEERQRGNFPDRFSGHQFPNYSSELNVNALLLGDSALYLCASSQLTGIDEQYFGPGTRLTVT.

The V and J genes are TRBV9 and TRBJ2-1; 10 nucleotides line up with TRBD2. Trimming removed 3 bases from V and 0 bases from J; junction bases left unmatched: 12. This CDR3 region has 19 residues. CDR1 is SGDLS, CDR2 YYNGEE, per germline. CDR3: CASSATLIAGGSSYNEQFF. The CDR3 DNA reads as TGTGCCAGCAGCGCCACCCTGATAGCGGGAGGATCCTCCTACAATGAGCAGTTCTTC.

The J gene is TRBJ2-5, the V gene TRBV12-3 or TRBV12-4; 7 nucleotides agree with TRBD1. The CDR3 loop spans 12 amino acids. V shed 6 bases and J 7 bases; nucleotides not matched to a gene: 5. CDR3 nucleotides: TGTGCCAGCAGCTCGGGACAGAGGACCCAGTACTTC. This encodes CASSSGQRTQYF.

The chain recombines TRBV28 with TRBJ2-1; 11 nucleotides agree with TRBD2. There are 15 residues in the CDR3. V lost 4 bases, J lost 9 bases, and 8 bases stayed unmatched. Per germline, CDR1 MDHEN and CDR2 SYDVKM. The CDR3 sequence is CASSYLAGGVGEQFF. As DNA, the CDR3 is TGTGCCAGCAGTTATTTAGCGGGAGGGGTCGGTGAGCAGTTCTTC.

The chain combines TRBV19 with TRBJ2-3, with 9 bases lining up with TRBD1. Looked up from germline, CDR1 is LNHDA and CDR2 is SQIVND (reference sequence). The CDR3 contains 14 residues. With V trimmed by 6 bases and J by 7 bases, 8 bases remained unmatched. DNA of the CDR3: TGTGCCAGTAGCCCTACAGGGGGCGCAAATACGCAGTATTTT. It yields the protein CASSPTGGANTQYF. The variable domain in full, with the rest retrieved from reference TRBV19 and TRBJ2-3, is DGGITQSPKYLFRKEGQNVTLSCEQNLNHDAMYWYRQDPGQGLRLIYYSQIVNDFQKGDIAEGYSVSREKKESFPLTVTSAQKNPTAFYLCASSPTGGANTQYFGPGTRLTVL.

The V call is TRBV29-1, the J call TRBJ1-1; D is perhaps TRBD1 (6 bases). Germline-derived CDR1 and CDR2 are SQVTM and ANQGSEA. The V end was cut by 7 bases, the J end by 6 bases, with 15 bases between. The CDR3 length is 12 residues. The CDR3 reads CSGRGGAPEAFF. As DNA, the CDR3 is TGCAGCGGTCGGGGGGGCGCCCCTGAAGCTTTCTTT.

This chain links TRBV5-5 with TRBJ2-6, with a weak D call TRBD2 (6 bases). The CDR3 spans 15 residues. V was cut by 4 bases and J by 1 base, with 9 bases left in between. The germline gives CDR1 SGHKS, CDR2 YYEKEE (reference sequence). CDR3 loop: CASSTGGSGANVLTF. In DNA, the CDR3 is TGTGCCAGCAGCACCGGGGGATCTGGGGCCAACGTCCTGACTTTC.

The V gene is TRBV5-1, the J gene TRBJ2-1, with D maybe TRBD2 (5 bases). V was trimmed by 6 bases and J by 10 bases, leaving 17 bases between them. This CDR3 is 13 amino acids long. Germline lookup yields CDR1 SGHRS and CDR2 YFSETQ. Here the CDR3 DNA reads TGCGCCAGCATGAGCGAGGGTCGAAGGGAGCAGTTCTTC. Protein sequence: CASMSEGRREQFF.

The chain couples TRBV7-3 to TRBJ2-1; perhaps TRBD1 as D (5 bases). The V end was cut by 4 bases, the J end by 11 bases, with 18 bases between. The CDR3 extends over 14 amino acids. The germline gives CDR1 SGHTA, CDR2 FQGTGA. CDR3 DNA: TGTGCCAGCAGCTCAAGGGGCCCCGGGCTTCAGCAGTTCTTC. Encoded protein: CASSSRGPGLQQFF.

The rearrangement joins TRBV7-9 to TRBJ2-5, with 9 bases identical to TRBD1. The germline V gene has CDR1 SEHNR and CDR2 FQNEAQ (reference sequence). The trim removed 5 bases at V and 4 bases at J, leaving 17 bases unmatched. The CDR3 runs 18 residues. The DNA for the CDR3 is TGTGCCAGCAGCCTTCTCAGGACAGGGGTAGGGGCAGGAGAGACCCAGTACTTC. Its translation: CASSLLRTGVGAGETQYF.

V and J are TRBV5-1 and TRBJ2-1; D might be TRBD1 (6 bases). V lost 2 bases and J lost 16, with 16 bases in between. The germline CDR1 and CDR2 sequences are SGHRS and YFSETQ. This CDR3 contains 12 residues. The CDR3 DNA reads as TGCGCCAGCAGCTTTGACAGGCCCCCAGGTTTCTTC. This codes for CASSFDRPPGFF.

This chain uses TRBV7-9 with TRBJ1-5; 10 bases align to TRBD1. The CDR3 spans 14 residues. The ends lost 5 bases at V and 4 bases at J; junction bases unmatched: 2. The V gene's germline CDR1 is SEHNR and CDR2 FQNEAQ (reference sequence). CDR3 DNA: TGTGCCAGCAGCCGGACAGGGGGAAATCAGCCCCAGCATTTT. Its protein product is CASSRTGGNQPQHF.

This rearrangement joins TRBV7-8 to TRBJ2-7; maybe TRBD1 (6 bases). Germline V CDR1 and CDR2: SGHVS, FQNEAQ. V dropped 5 bases and J dropped 0 bases, with 14 bases sitting between them. The CDR3 is made up of 15 amino acids. CDR3 nucleotides: TGTGCCAGCAGCCCGAGACAGGATACCTCCTACGAGCAGTACTTC. This sequence encodes CASSPRQDTSYEQYF. The full variable domain, with the rest looked up from reference TRBV7-8 and TRBJ2-7, is GAGVSQSPRYKVAKRGQDVALRCDPISGHVSLFWYQQALGQGPEFLTYFQNEAQLDKSGLPSDRFFAERPEGSVSTLKIQRTQQEDSAVYLCASSPRQDTSYEQYFGPGTRLTVT.

V gene TRBV18 combines with J gene TRBJ1-2; D not resolved. Between the trimmed V and J ends, which lost 1 base and 4 bases, there was a span of 10 bases. The CDR3 has 14 residues. The germline V gene encodes CDR1 KGHSH and CDR2 LQKENI. This CDR3 reads CASSPLSNAYGYTF. The CDR3 DNA follows: TGTGCCAGCTCACCACTGTCTAACGCCTATGGCTACACCTTC.

The chain links TRBV19 to TRBJ1-5; no reliable D call. Germline CDR1 reads LNHDA; CDR2 reads SQIVND (reference sequence). Trimming took off 6 bases at V and 2 bases at J, with 5 bases between the two ends. The CDR3 covers 12 residues. The CDR3 here is CASRSGNQPQHF. The DNA for the CDR3 is TGTGCCAGTAGATCCGGCAATCAGCCCCAGCATTTT.

The chain combines TRBV3-1 (or the pseudogene TRBV3-2) with TRBJ1-6; D not resolved. The V and J ends lost 0 bases and 7 bases respectively, with 16 bases between them. This CDR3 spans 17 amino acids. Per germline, CDR1 LGHDT and CDR2 YNNKEL (reference sequence). In nucleotides, the CDR3 is TGTGCCAGCAGCCAAGATCAAAAGGCCAGAGGGAATTCACCCCTCCACTTT. Protein product: CASSQDQKARGNSPLHF.

This chain joins TRBV5-6 and TRBJ2-3; perhaps TRBD1 as D (6 bases). Germline CDR1 is SGHDT and CDR2 is YYEEEE. This CDR3 comprises 16 residues. The V gene lost 1 base and the J gene lost 0 bases, with 12 bases spanning the gap. The CDR3 coding sequence is TGTGCCAGCAGCTTGTCTCGACAGGTTAGCACAGATACGCAGTATTTT. Translating gives CASSLSRQVSTDTQYF.